The rows below give T cell receptor beta chains drawn from one sample of a study of tumor-infiltrating lymphocytes in primary liver carcinoma. TCRdb independently ran MiXCR on the multiplex PCR reads; one entry per CDR3 protein. This sample has around 50,000 distinct CDR3 sequences, with over 65% found just once. Sequences were obtained from liver tumor tissue from sampling region 3. Receptors were obtained from a man aged 35 to 55 with primary liver carcinoma and hepatitis B virus infection. CDR3s include the opening cysteine and the closing phenylalanine or tryptophan. The D gene is left open where the match is weak. Rows may omit the clone size; those that give it use once, few, many or a size class.

d_call | j_call | v_call | clone_size | cdr3_aa | cdr3_nt
- | TRBJ1-3 | TRBV4-1 | - | CASSQAVRGTLQSGDTIYF | TGCGCCAGCAGCCAGGCCGTAAGGGGAACGCTACAGTCTGGAGACACCATATATTTT
- | TRBJ2-7 | TRBV6-1 | once | CASSGSGLYEQYF | TGTGCCAGCAGTGGCAGTGGCCTCTACGAGCAGTACTTC
- | TRBJ2-3 | TRBV29-1 | - | CSVCPPGTDTQYF | TGCAGCGTTTGTCCACCAGGCACAGATACGCAGTATTTT
- | TRBJ2-5 | TRBV20-1 | - | CNATIPETQYF | TGCAATGCAACAATACCAGAGACCCAGTACTTC
TRBD2 | TRBJ2-1 | TRBV6-5 | - | CASSYGLADSSQQFF | TGTGCCAGCAGTTACGGTCTAGCGGACTCCTCACAGCAGTTCTTC
TRBD2 | TRBJ2-5 | TRBV4-1 | - | CASRIGTSGSVGTQCF | TGCGCCAGCAGGATCGGGACTAGCGGGAGTGTAGGGACCCAGTGCTTC
- | TRBJ2-2 | TRBV29-1 | - | CSVPLGTTGELFF | TGCAGCGTGCCACTGGGGACCACCGGGGAGCTGTTCTTT
TRBD2 | TRBJ2-7 | TRBV18 | - | CASSPALAGGTYEQYF | TGTGCCAGCTCACCGGCCCTAGCGGGAGGGACCTACGAGCAGTACTTC
- | TRBJ1-1 | TRBV5-4 | - | CTSSSSDRTEAFF | TGTACCAGCAGCTCCTCAGACCGTACTGAAGCTTTCTTT
- | TRBJ2-2 | TRBV4-1 | - | CAGSQDQGSIGELFF | TGCGCCGGCAGCCAAGATCAGGGGAGCATCGGGGAGCTGTTTTTT
- | TRBJ2-1 | TRBV11-2 | - | CTSSSNDAYEQFF | TGTACCAGCAGCTCAAATGATGCCTATGAGCAGTTCTTT
- | TRBJ2-2 | TRBV6-5 | - | CASSYAMDSTGELFF | TGTGCCAGCAGTTACGCAATGGACAGCACCGGGGAGCTGTTTTTC
- | TRBJ2-7 | TRBV10-3 | - | CVINGTVRESIEQYF | TGTGTCATCAATGGAACTGTCCGGGAGAGTATCGAGCAGTACTTC
- | TRBJ2-3 | TRBV4-1 | - | CASSHVKMYGADTQYF | TGCGCTAGCAGCCATGTCAAAATGTATGGGGCAGATACGCAGTATTTT
- | TRBJ1-1 | TRBV7-6 | - | CASSLGGGEAFF | TGTGCCAGCAGCTTAGGAGGGGGTGAAGCTTTCTTT
TRBD2 | TRBJ2-1 | TRBV5-4 | once | CDSSGGLSGDEQFF | TGTGACAGCAGCGGGGGACTATCGGGAGATGAGCAGTTCTTC
TRBD1 | TRBJ2-2 | TRBV5-1 | - | CASSSRTGTVAGELSF | TGCGCCAGCAGCTCGCGAACTGGGACAGTCGCCGGGGAGCTGTCTTTT
- | TRBJ2-3 | TRBV12-3/TRBV12-4 | - | CVSRTADTQYF | TGTGTCAGCAGGACAGCAGATACGCAGTATTTT
TRBD2 | TRBJ2-1 | TRBV29-1 | - | CSGDSGRAFHEQFF | TGCAGCGGAGATAGCGGGAGGGCCTTCCATGAGCAGTTCTTC
- | TRBJ2-1 | TRBV11-2 | - | CASIREYNGQFF | TGTGCCAGCATCCGGGAGTACAATGGGCAGTTCTTC
- | TRBJ2-7 | TRBV4-1 | many | CASSQEPTEGSSYEQYF | TGCGCCAGCAGCCAAGAACCTACGGAGGGGTCATCCTACGAGCAGTACTTC
TRBD1 | TRBJ1-2 | TRBV7-8 | - | CASSPRRGGGGYTF | TGTGCCAGCAGCCCCCGGAGAGGGGGCGGTGGCTACACGTTC
TRBD1 | TRBJ1-4 | TRBV28 | - | CASSLTGVGKKLLF | TGTGCCAGCAGTCTGACAGGGGTTGGTAAAAAACTGCTTTTT
- | TRBJ2-1 | TRBV6-5 | - | CASSITRDFDSSEQFF | TGTGCCAGCAGTATCACCCGGGACTTTGATTCCTCCGAGCAGTTCTTC
- | TRBJ2-3 | TRBV12-3/TRBV12-4 | - | CASSRLVGEDTDTQYF | TGTGCCAGCAGTCGACTAGTGGGGGAAGACACAGATACGCAGTATTTT
- | TRBJ1-2 | TRBV7-9 | once | CASRKGGYGYTF | TGTGCCAGCAGGAAAGGAGGCTATGGCTACACCTTC
- | TRBJ2-2 | TRBV19 | - | CTSSRTSDANTGELFF | TGTACCAGTAGTAGAACGTCGGACGCGAACACCGGGGAGCTGTTTTTT
- | TRBJ2-7 | TRBV12-3/TRBV12-4 | medium-sized | CASSPHYEQYF | TGTGCCAGCAGTCCTCACTACGAGCAGTACTTC
TRBD2 | TRBJ2-1 | TRBV6-2/TRBV6-3 | - | CVSSYNLAGVGNEQIF | TGTGTCAGCAGTTACAACCTAGCGGGAGTCGGTAATGAGCAGATCTTC